The 8 T cell receptor beta chains listed next were all sequenced from one sample in a study of breast tumors, draining lymph nodes, adjacent tissues. Axillary draining lymph nodes of breast cancer patients supplied the node samples. From the multiplex PCR reads, TCRdb called clonotypes with MiXCR, one entry per CDR3 protein. This sample has 190,000 or so distinct CDR3 sequences, with roughly 29% found just once. The sequencing input was axillary lymph node tissue. The receptors were sampled from a female donor with breast cancer. Some clones in this sample may be carry-over from other donors' samples.

This clonotype has at least ten counts. The J gene is TRBJ2-7, the V gene TRBV2; TRBD1 is a possible D gene (7 bases). Trimming left V 4 bases short and J 9 bases short, with 13 bases between. The CDR3 has 12 residues. CDR1 and CDR2 (germline): SNHLY, FYNNEI. CDR3 sequence reads: CASSGGTVGQYF. CDR3 in DNA: TGTGCCAGCAGTGGCGGGACAGTAGGGCAGTACTTC.

With regard to this clonotype: The final CDR3 position lacks the conserved phenylalanine or tryptophan, pointing to a likely read error. The limits of the CDR3 on the DNA are not certain, so only TCRdb's listed CDR3 is given. V is TRBV7-2 and J is TRBJ2-2. Germline CDR1 is SGHTA and CDR2 is FQGNSA. Inclusive of both ends, the CDR3 amounts to 13 amino acids. CDR3: CASSLAGHRGAVV.

Notes on this clonotype: A read error may explain this, as a much larger clone is one base away. The chain uses TRBV6-1 and TRBJ2-7; 10 bases agree with TRBD1. Germline-derived CDR1 and CDR2 are MNHNS and SASEGT. CDR3 length equals 14 residues. This CDR3 is CTSNPGQGSYEQYF. In DNA form, the CDR3 reads TGTACCAGCAACCCGGGACAGGGGTCCTACGAGCAGTACTTC.

This clonotype has a handful of counts. The V call is TRBV6-6, the J call TRBJ1-2; D is perhaps TRBD1 (6 bases). The length of the CDR3 is 17 residues. CDR1 and CDR2 from the germline V gene are MNHNY and SVGAGI (reference sequence). The V and J ends lost 5 bases and 4 bases respectively, with 23 bases between them. The CDR3 loop is CASSPHRLTGRAYGYTF. CDR3 nucleotide sequence: TGTGCCAGCAGTCCTCATAGGCTAACAGGGAGAGCCTATGGCTACACCTTC.

A few counts support this clonotype. V usage is TRBV5-4 and J usage is TRBJ1-2; TRBD1 might be the D (6 bases). There are 15 residues in the CDR3. Trimming left V 6 bases short and J 0 bases short, with 15 bases between. In germline, CDR1 is SGHNT, CDR2 YYREEE (reference sequence). The CDR3 here is CASKIGTGSNYGYTF. CDR3 sequence (DNA): TGTGCCAGCAAGATTGGAACAGGGTCTAACTATGGCTACACCTTC.

The CDR3, as DNA: TGCGCCAGCAGTGATAGCGGGAATTCCTACGAGCAGTACTTC. This gives the protein CASSDSGNSYEQYF. V is TRBV10-2 and J is TRBJ2-7; 8 nucleotides agree with TRBD2. Per the germline V gene, CDR1 is WSHSY and CDR2 is SAAADI. The CDR3 contains 14 residues. V shed 3 bases and J 1 base; nucleotides not matched to a gene: 2.

In this sample, this clonotype turned up many times. The chain recombines TRBV20-1 with TRBJ1-5; 10 bases match TRBD1. This CDR3 region has 16 residues. Germline assignment: CDR1 DFQATT and CDR2 SNEGSKA (reference sequence). The V segment lost 2 bases and the J segment 1 base; nucleotides outside the gene matches: 5. CDR3 coding DNA: TGCAGTGCTAGAAGGACAGGGGGGGGGAGCAATCAGCCCCAGCATTTT. Protein product: CSARRTGGGSNQPQHF.

This clonotype has at least ten counts. This chain joins TRBV9 and TRBJ2-2; D tentatively fits TRBD1 or TRBD2 (6 bases each). CDR3 length equals 15 residues. Germline CDR1 is SGDLS and CDR2 is YYNGEE. Trimming stripped 4 bases from V and 6 bases from J, with 16 bases between. CDR3 DNA: TGTGCCAGCAGCCCGGGGGCAGGGTATCCCGGGGAGCTGTTTTTT. It codes for CASSPGAGYPGELFF.